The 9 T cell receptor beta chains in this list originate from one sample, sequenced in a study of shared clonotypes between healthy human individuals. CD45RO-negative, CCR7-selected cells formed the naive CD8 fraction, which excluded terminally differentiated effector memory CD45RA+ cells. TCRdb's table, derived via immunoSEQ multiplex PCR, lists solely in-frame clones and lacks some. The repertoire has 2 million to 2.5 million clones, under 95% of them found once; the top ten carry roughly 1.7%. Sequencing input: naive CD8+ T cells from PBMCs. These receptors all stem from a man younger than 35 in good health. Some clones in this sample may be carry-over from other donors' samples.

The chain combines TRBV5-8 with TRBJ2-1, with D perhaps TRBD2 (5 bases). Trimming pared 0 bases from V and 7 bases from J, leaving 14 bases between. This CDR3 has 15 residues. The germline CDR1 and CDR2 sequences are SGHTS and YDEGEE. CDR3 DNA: TGTGCCAGCAGCTTGGGAGTGACGGGGTTGAATGAGCAGTTCTTC. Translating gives CASSLGVTGLNEQFF.

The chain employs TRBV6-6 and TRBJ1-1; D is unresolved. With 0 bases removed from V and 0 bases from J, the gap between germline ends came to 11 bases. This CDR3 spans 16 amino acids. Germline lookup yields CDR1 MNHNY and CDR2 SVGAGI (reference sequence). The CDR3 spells CASSYSIGRLNTEAFF. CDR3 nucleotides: TGTGCCAGCAGTTACTCGATTGGGAGGCTGAACACTGAAGCTTTCTTT.

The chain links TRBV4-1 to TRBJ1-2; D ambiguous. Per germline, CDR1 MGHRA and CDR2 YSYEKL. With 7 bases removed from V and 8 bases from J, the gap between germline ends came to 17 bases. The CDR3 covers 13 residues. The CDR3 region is CASTRLGKTGYTF. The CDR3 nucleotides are TGCGCCAGCACCCGACTCGGGAAGACGGGCTACACCTTC.

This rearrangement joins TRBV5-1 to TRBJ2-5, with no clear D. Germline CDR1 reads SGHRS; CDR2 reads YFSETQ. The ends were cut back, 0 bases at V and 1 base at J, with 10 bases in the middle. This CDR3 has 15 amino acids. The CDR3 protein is CASSLATRIQETQYF. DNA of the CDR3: TGCGCCAGCAGCTTGGCCACGAGGATCCAAGAGACCCAGTACTTC.

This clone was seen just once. The CDR3 here is CASSLTGNSNQPQHF. CDR3 DNA: TGTGCCAGCAGCTTGACAGGCAATAGCAATCAGCCCCAGCATTTT. The chain uses TRBV7-8 and TRBJ1-5, with D possibly TRBD1 on 6 matching bases. Germline V gene lookup returns CDR1 SGHVS and CDR2 FQNEAQ. The CDR3 has 15 residues. Trimming shortened V by 3 bases and J by 0 bases, and 9 bases separated the two germline ends.

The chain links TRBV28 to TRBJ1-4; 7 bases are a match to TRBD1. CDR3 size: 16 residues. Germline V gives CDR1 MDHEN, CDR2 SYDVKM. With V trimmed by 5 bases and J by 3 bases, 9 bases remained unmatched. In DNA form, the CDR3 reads TGTGCCAGCAGTCCAGCCGGGACAGAGCCTAATGAAAAACTGTTTTTT. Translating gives CASSPAGTEPNEKLFF.

The CDR3: CASRGMRGTYPTNTEAFF. DNA of the CDR3: TGTGCCAGTAGAGGGATGAGGGGTACTTACCCTACGAACACTGAAGCTTTCTTT. The chain couples TRBV19 to TRBJ1-1; D perhaps matches TRBD1 (5 bases). Germline V gene lookup returns CDR1 LNHDA and CDR2 SQIVND (reference sequence). The V gene lost 6 bases and the J gene lost 1 base, with 24 bases spanning the gap. The CDR3 is made up of 18 amino acids.

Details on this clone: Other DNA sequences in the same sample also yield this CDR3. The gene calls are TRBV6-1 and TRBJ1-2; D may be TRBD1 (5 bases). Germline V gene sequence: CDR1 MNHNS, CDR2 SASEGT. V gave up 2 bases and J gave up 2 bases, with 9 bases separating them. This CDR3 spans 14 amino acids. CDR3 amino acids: CASSEIGGNYGYTF. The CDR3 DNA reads TGTGCCAGCAGTGAAATCGGGGGAAACTATGGCTACACCTTC.

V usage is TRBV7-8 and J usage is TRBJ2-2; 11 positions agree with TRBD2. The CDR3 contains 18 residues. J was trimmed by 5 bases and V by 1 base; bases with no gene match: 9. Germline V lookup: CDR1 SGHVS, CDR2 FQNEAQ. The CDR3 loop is CASSLELAGVDLTGELFF. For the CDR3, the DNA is TGTGCCAGCAGCTTAGAACTAGCGGGAGTCGATCTAACCGGGGAGCTGTTTTTT. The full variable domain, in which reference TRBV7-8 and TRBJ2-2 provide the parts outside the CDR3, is GAGVSQSPRYKVAKRGQDVALRCDPISGHVSLFWYQQALGQGPEFLTYFQNEAQLDKSGLPSDRFFAERPEGSVSTLKIQRTQQEDSAVYLCASSLELAGVDLTGELFFGEGSRLTVL.